This T cell receptor beta chain derives from a study of control samples from healthy donors and cancer patients. The CDR3 consists of 14 residues. Germline lookup yields CDR1 SGHRS and CDR2 YFSETQ. The V gene lost 6 bases and the J gene lost 2 bases, with 13 bases spanning the gap. The assay was immunoSEQ multiplex PCR, and TCRdb's table has in-frame clones only and misses some. Of about 180,000 clones in the sample, around 91% were seen once. This TCR derives from a woman aged 50 to 60 in good health. The rearrangement links TRBV5-1 to TRBJ2-3, with a possible D match to TRBD1 (6 bases). The material sequenced was blood. This chain's CDR3 is CASMRNRVTDTQYF. Here the CDR3 DNA reads TGCGCCAGCATGCGAAACAGGGTCACAGATACGCAGTATTTT.